This T cell receptor beta chain was documented in a study of T cells in Graves' hyperthyroidism and ophthalmopathy. Findings of the study overall: In the blood, most expanded thyroid clonotypes above 0.001 appeared as well.

RNA transcripts served as the template for amplifying TCR beta CDR3 regions. First-round RT-PCR of the TCR CDR3 relied on the HTBI primer set. Using its own MiXCR run on the multiplex PCR reads, TCRdb lists one record per CDR3 protein. Among some 510,000 distinct CDR3 sequences listed, about 43% were seen once. For this clonotype: Its matching antigen is unknown.

It was uncontrolled infection, other autoimmune disease, pregnancy or lactation that excluded patients. This CDR3 has 15 residues. V lost 3 bases and J 2 bases, leaving 14 bases between the germline ends. Looked up from germline, CDR1 is DFQATT and CDR2 is SNEGSKA (reference sequence). The V gene is TRBV20-1, the J gene TRBJ1-3, with D unresolved. Input material: peripheral blood or thyroid tissue (not recorded which). The TCR sequence derives from a woman aged 18-35 years with Graves' hyperthyroidism. CDR3 region: CSARSRGGPGNTIYF. As DNA, the CDR3 is TGCAGTGCTAGGTCACGGGGAGGGCCTGGAAACACCATATATTTT.